This TCR beta chain was profiled in a study of T cells in Graves' hyperthyroidism and ophthalmopathy. Study summary: Before treatment of any kind, peripheral blood was taken at initial diagnosis. General study findings and limits: The model made its ophthalmopathy prediction, and onset followed a median approximately 6.5 months later.

This clonotype was counted ten times or more. Its antigen is still unknown. Thyroid ultrasound, orbital computed tomography, clinical symptoms, and serum thyroxine and TRAb underpinned diagnoses. RNA transcripts were the template for amplifying TCR beta CDR3 regions. The HTBI primer set was used in a first-round RT-PCR of the TCR CDR3. TCRdb re-called the multiplex PCR reads through MiXCR, storing one row per CDR3 protein. Among hundreds of thousands of distinct CDR3 sequences listed, 14% were seen once. The TCR was taken from a woman under 30 with Graves' hyperthyroidism. Sequencing used blood.

This chain's CDR3 is CSAKSPLAERGADTQYF. CDR3 nucleotide sequence: TGCAGTGCGAAGAGCCCACTAGCGGAGAGGGGCGCAGATACGCAGTATTTT. The chain combines TRBV20-1 with TRBJ2-3; TRBD2 matches 8 bases. Losses at the gene ends were 6 bases for V and 4 bases for J; bases not matched to a gene: 18. CDR3 length: 17 residues. Germline CDR1 reads DFQATT; CDR2 reads SNEGSKA (reference sequence).